The 10 T cell receptor beta chains below all came from one sample that was sequenced in a study of T-cell reconstitution after alpha-beta-depleted transplantation in children (dated by TCRdb to between 2015 and 2016). Preparation of the library involved PCR. The data were produced on an Illumina HiSeq 2500. TCR libraries were prepared with molecular barcoding, using unique molecular identifiers to normalize TCRbeta repertoire quantification. Starting from the raw public reads, TCRdb applied fastp trimming at Q25, assembled clones with MiXCR and retained in-frame beta chains. Identical CDR3 protein sequences are pooled into one entry, listed with their most common genes and DNA. The sample records some 550,000 distinct CDR3 sequences, 23% of which are singletons. About 14% of the sample belongs to the ten largest clones. The sample's treatment or condition label, decoded: allogeneic hematopoietic cell transplantation with graft depleted of TCRalphabeta T cells and CD19 B cells.

Material: PBMCs, mostly from graft donor cells, obtained 360 days after TCRalphabeta/CD19-depleted stem cell transplant. The receptors were gathered from a boy under two years old who had a stem cell transplant for acute myeloid leukemia, so the T cells may come from the graft donor.

The chain links TRBV9 to TRBJ2-3; the D call may be TRBD1 or TRBD2 (6 bases each). The CDR3 runs 14 residues. V lost 0 bases to trimming and J lost 4 bases, with 9 bases between them. Per the germline V gene, CDR1 is SGDLS and CDR2 is YYNGEE. Written as DNA, the CDR3 is TGTGCCAGCAGCGTAGTGGGGGGCTCAGATACGCAGTATTTT. Translation: CASSVVGGSDTQYF.

The rearrangement joins TRBV5-1 to TRBJ2-1; the D gene is possibly TRBD2 (5 bases). Per the germline V gene, CDR1 is SGHRS and CDR2 is YFSETQ. The ends were cut back, 4 bases at V and 8 bases at J, with 19 bases in the middle. This CDR3 has 15 residues. CDR3 DNA sequence: TGCGCCAGCAGCCCGGGGATTTTGACGGGCGATGAGCAGTTCTTC. It translates to CASSPGILTGDEQFF.

Details on this clonotype: Because the CDR3 is missing its conserved closing phenylalanine or tryptophan, this is likely a read error. The chain recombines TRBV12-3 or TRBV12-4 with TRBJ2-3; possible D gene TRBD1, 6 bases. The CDR3 loop spans 15 amino acids. Between the trimmed V and J ends, which lost 5 bases and 1 base, there was a span of 13 bases. The CDR3 DNA sequence: TGTGCCAGCAGTCTGCGGACAGATCGCACAGATACGCAGTATTGT. This translates into CASSLRTDRTDTQYC.

This chain links TRBV12-3 or TRBV12-4 with TRBJ2-1; 7 bases are shared with TRBD2. The CDR3 loop spans 15 amino acids. The ends lost 6 bases at V and 8 bases at J; junction bases unmatched: 13. The CDR3 loop reads CASSDGLGFMDEQFF. The CDR3 DNA reads as TGTGCCAGCAGCGACGGACTAGGTTTTATGGATGAGCAGTTCTTC.

This chain joins TRBV7-2 and TRBJ2-3; D remains ambiguous. V lost 5 bases and J 8 bases, leaving 11 bases between the germline ends. Per the germline V gene, CDR1 is SGHTA and CDR2 is FQGNSA. The CDR3 runs 12 residues. The CDR3 DNA is TGTGCCAGCAGCACCATATTGGGTACGCAGTATTTT. Its translation is CASSTILGTQYF.

V and J are TRBV29-1 and TRBJ1-1, with no clear D. The CDR3 is 13 residues long. Trimming removed 2 bases at V and 1 base at J, with 8 bases between. Germline V gene data show CDR1 as SQVTM and CDR2 as ANQGSEA. The CDR3 reads CSVERNANTEAFF. As DNA, the CDR3 is TGCAGCGTTGAACGTAATGCGAACACTGAAGCTTTCTTT. Full variable domain (missing parts from reference TRBV29-1 and TRBJ1-1): SAVISQKPSRDICQRGTSLTIQCQVDSQVTMMFWYRQQPGQSLTLIATANQGSEATYESGFVIDKFPISRPNLTFSTLTVSNMSPEDSSIYLCSVERNANTEAFFGQGTRLTVV.

The V and J genes are TRBV5-1 and TRBJ2-1, with 11 bases aligning to TRBD1. The CDR3 is 14 amino acids. CDR1 is SGHRS and CDR2 is YFSETQ in the germline V gene. V lost 2 bases and J lost 14; bases outside the gene matches: 9. The CDR3 coding sequence is TGCGCCAGCAGCTTCGAAGGACCGGGACAGGGGGAGTTCTTC. Amino acid sequence: CASSFEGPGQGEFF.

This clonotype showed up many times. V usage is TRBV6-2 or TRBV6-3 and J usage is TRBJ2-3; tentative D call: TRBD2 (6 bases). Trimming removed 4 bases at V and 0 bases at J, with 11 bases between. This CDR3 has 15 amino acids. In germline, CDR1 is MNHEY, CDR2 SVGEGT. The CDR3 DNA follows: TGTGCCAGCAGTTCGGAGGGGACCAGCACAGATACGCAGTATTTT. Translated: CASSSEGTSTDTQYF.

The chain combines TRBV10-2 with TRBJ2-1; 7 bases are shared with TRBD1. This CDR3 region has 14 residues. Trimming at V came to 10 bases and at J to 4 bases, leaving 10 bases not matched to a gene. CDR1 is WSHSY, CDR2 SAAADI, per germline. DNA of the CDR3: TGCGCCACTCGACTCTGGGACAGATACAATGAGCAGTTCTTC. Protein product: CATRLWDRYNEQFF.

The chain combines TRBV12-3 or TRBV12-4 with TRBJ1-5; D may be TRBD1 (6 bases). Trimming left V 5 bases short and J 4 bases short, with 12 bases between. The CDR3 extends over 14 amino acids. CDR3 sequence (DNA): TGTGCCAGCAGTCAGGGGATCCTTAATCAGCCCCAGCATTTT. It encodes CASSQGILNQPQHF.